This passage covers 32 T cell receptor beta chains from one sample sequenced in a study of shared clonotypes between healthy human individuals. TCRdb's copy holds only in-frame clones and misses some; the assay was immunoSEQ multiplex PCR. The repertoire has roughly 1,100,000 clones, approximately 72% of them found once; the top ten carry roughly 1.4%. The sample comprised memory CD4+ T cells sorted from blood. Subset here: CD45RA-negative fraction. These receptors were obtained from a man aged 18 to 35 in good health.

DNA for the CDR3: TGTGCCAGCAGCCACCGGGACTTGCCAGCTGGAAACACCATATATTTT. Translating gives CASSHRDLPAGNTIYF. The chain employs TRBV5-4 and TRBJ1-3; tentative D call: TRBD1 (5 bases). Germline V gene sequence: CDR1 SGHNT, CDR2 YYREEE (reference sequence). V shed 4 bases and J shed 2 bases, with 16 bases lying between them. The CDR3 length is 16 residues.

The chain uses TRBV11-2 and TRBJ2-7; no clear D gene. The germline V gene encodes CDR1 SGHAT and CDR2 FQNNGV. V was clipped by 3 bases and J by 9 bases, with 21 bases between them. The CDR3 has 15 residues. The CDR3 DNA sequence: TGTGCCAGCAGCTTGTCCCCCGGGCTTTCCCCCTGGCAGTACTTC. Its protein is CASSLSPGLSPWQYF.

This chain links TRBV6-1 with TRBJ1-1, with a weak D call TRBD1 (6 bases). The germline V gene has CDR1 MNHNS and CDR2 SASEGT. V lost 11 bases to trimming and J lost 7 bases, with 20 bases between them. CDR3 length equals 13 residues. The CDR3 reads CASKGQPVVEAFF. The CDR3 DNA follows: TGTGCCTCGAAAGGACAGCCTGTGGTTGAAGCTTTCTTT.

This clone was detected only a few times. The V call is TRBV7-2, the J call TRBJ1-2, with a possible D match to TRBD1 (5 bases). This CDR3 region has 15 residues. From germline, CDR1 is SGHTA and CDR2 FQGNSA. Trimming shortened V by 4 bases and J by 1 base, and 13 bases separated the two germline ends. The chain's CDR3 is CASSSKGPLNYGYTF. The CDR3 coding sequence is TGTGCCAGCAGCTCTAAGGGGCCTCTTAACTATGGCTACACCTTC.

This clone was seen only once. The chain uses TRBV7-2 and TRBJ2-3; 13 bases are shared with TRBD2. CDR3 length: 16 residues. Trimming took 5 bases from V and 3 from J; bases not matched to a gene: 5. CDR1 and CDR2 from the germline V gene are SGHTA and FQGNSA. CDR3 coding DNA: TGTGCCAGCAGCCTACTGGGACTAGCGGGAACAGATACGCAGTATTTT. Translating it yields CASSLLGLAGTDTQYF.

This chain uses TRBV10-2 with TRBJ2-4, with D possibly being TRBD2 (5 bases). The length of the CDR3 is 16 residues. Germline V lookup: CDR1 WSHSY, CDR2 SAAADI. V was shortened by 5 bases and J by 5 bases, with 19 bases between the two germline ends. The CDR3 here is CASSRGSGNMQNIQYF. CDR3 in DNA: TGCGCCAGCAGTCGTGGATCGGGGAACATGCAAAACATTCAGTACTTC.

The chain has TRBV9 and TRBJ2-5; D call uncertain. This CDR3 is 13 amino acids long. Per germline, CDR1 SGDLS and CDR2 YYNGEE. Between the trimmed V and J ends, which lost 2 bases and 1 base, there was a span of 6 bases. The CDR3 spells CASSVGIQETQYF. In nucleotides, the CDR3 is TGTGCCAGCAGCGTTGGGATCCAAGAGACCCAGTACTTC.

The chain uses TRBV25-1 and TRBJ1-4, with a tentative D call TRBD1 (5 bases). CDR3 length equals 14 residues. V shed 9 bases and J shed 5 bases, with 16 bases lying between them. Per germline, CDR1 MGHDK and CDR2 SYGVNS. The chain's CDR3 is CASGPGGSNEKLFF. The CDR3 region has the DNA TGTGCCAGTGGTCCCGGGGGTTCAAATGAAAAACTGTTTTTT. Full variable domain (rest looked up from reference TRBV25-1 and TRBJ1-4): EADIYQTPRYLVIGTGKKITLECSQTMGHDKMYWYQQDPGMELHLIHYSYGVNSTEKGDLSSESTVSRIRTEHFPLTLESARPSHTSQYLCASGPGGSNEKLFFGSGTQLSVL.

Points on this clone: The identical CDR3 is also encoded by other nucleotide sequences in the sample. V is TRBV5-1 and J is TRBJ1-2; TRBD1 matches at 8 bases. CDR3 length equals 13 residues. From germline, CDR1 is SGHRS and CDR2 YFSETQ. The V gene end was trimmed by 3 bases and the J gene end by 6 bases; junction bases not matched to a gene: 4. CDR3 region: CASSSDRANGYTF. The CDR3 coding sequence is TGCGCCAGCAGCTCGGACAGGGCAAATGGCTACACCTTC.

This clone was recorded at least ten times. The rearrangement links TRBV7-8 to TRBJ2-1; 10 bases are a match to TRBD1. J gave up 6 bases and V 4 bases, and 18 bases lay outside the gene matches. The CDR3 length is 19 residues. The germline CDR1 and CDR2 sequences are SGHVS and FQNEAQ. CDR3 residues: CASSSSPPFRDRGPNEQFF. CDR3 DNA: TGTGCCAGCAGCTCGAGCCCCCCGTTCCGGGACAGGGGTCCCAATGAGCAGTTCTTC.

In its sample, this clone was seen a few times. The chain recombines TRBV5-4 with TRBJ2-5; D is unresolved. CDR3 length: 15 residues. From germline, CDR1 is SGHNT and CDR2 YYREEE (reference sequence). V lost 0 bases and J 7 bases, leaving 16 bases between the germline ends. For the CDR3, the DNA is TGTGCCAGCAGCTTGGCCGGACCCGACGGAAGGACCCAGTACTTC. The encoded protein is CASSLAGPDGRTQYF.

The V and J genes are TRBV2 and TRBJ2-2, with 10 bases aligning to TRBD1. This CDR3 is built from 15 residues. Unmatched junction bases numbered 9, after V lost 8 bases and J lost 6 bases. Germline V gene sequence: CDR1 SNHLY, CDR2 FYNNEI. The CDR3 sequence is CASQIDRGRAGELFF. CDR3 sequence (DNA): TGTGCCAGCCAGATCGACAGGGGGCGAGCCGGGGAGCTGTTTTTT.

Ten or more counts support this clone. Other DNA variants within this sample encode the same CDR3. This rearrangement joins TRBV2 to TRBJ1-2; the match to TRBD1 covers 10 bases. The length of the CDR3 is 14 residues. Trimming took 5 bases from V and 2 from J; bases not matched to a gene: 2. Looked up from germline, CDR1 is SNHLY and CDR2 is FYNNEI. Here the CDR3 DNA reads TGTGCCAGCAGTCAGGGACAGGGGAACTATGGCTACACCTTC. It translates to CASSQGQGNYGYTF.

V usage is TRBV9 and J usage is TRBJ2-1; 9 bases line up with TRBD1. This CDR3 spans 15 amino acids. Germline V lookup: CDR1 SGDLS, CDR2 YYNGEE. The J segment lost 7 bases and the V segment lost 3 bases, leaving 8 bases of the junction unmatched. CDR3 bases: TGTGCCAGCAGCGCCGCCGGGACAGGGACAAATGAGCAGTTCTTC. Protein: CASSAAGTGTNEQFF.

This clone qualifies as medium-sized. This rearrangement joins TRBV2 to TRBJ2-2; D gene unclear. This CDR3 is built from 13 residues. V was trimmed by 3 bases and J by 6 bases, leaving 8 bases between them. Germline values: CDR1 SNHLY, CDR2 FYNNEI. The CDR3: CASSESTSGELFF. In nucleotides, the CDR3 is TGTGCCAGCAGTGAGTCAACTTCCGGGGAGCTGTTTTTT.

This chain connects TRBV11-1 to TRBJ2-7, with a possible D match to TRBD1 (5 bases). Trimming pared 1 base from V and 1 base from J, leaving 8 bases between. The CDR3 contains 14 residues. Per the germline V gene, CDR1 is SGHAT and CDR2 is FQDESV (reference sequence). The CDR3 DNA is TGTGCCAGCAGCTTAGGTTCAGGGTCCTACGAGCAGTACTTC. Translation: CASSLGSGSYEQYF.

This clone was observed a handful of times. The CDR3 sequence: CASSDRDGATDTQYF. Here the CDR3 DNA reads TGCGCCAGCAGCGACCGGGACGGAGCCACAGATACGCAGTATTTT. This rearrangement joins TRBV5-1 to TRBJ2-3; D is possibly TRBD1 or TRBD2 (5 bases each). CDR1 SGHRS and CDR2 YFSETQ come from the germline V gene. This CDR3 region has 15 residues. V shed 4 bases and J shed 2 bases, with 14 bases lying between them.

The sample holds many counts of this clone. Written as DNA, the CDR3 is TGTGCCAGCTCACCCGTCGACCTTGGGGATGGCTACACCTTC. It encodes CASSPVDLGDGYTF. The rearrangement joins TRBV18 to TRBJ1-2; D is ambiguous. Germline V gene lookup returns CDR1 KGHSH and CDR2 LQKENI. The ends were cut back, 3 bases at V and 6 bases at J, with 14 bases in the middle. The length of the CDR3 is 14 residues.

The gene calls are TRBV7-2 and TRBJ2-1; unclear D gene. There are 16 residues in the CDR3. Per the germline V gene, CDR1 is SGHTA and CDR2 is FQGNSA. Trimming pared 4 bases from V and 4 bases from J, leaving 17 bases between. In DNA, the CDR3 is TGTGCCAGCAGCTCCACATTTCAGACGAGATACAATGAGCAGTTCTTC. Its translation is CASSSTFQTRYNEQFF.

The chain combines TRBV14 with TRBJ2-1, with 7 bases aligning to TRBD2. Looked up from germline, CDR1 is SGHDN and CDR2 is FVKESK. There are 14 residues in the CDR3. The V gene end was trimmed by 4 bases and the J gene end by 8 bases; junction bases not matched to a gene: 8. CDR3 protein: CASSRRLAPDEQFF. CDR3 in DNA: TGTGCCAGCAGCCGTAGACTAGCTCCTGATGAGCAGTTCTTC.

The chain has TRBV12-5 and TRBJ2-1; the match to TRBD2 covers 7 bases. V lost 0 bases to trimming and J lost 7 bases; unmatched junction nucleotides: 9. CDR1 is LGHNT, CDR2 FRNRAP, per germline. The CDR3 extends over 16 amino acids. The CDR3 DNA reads TGTGCTAGTGGTTTGGTACTTTCGGGAGGAGCAAATGAGCAGTTCTTC. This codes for CASGLVLSGGANEQFF.

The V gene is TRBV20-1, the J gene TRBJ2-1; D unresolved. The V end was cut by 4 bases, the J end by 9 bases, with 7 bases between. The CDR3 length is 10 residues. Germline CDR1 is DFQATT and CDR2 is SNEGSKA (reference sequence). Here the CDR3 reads CSAKDGEQFF. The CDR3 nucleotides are TGCAGTGCTAAGGATGGTGAGCAGTTCTTC.

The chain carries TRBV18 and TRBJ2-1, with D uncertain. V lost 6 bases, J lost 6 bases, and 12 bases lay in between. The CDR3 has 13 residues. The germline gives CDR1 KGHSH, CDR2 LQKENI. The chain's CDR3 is CASSTVWGNEQFF. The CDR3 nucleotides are TGTGCCAGCTCCACCGTATGGGGCAATGAGCAGTTCTTC.

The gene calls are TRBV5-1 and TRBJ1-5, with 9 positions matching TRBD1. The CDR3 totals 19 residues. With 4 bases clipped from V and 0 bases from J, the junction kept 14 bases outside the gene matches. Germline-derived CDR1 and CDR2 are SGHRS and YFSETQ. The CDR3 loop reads CASSVGQGSAGTSNQPQHF. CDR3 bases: TGCGCCAGCAGCGTCGGACAGGGGTCGGCAGGCACTAGCAATCAGCCCCAGCATTTT.

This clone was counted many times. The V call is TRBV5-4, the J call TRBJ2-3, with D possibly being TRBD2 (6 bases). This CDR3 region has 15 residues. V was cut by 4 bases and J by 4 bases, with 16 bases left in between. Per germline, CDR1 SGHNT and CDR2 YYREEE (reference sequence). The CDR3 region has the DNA TGTGCCAGCAGCCCCGGGCTAGCGAAGGCAGATACGCAGTATTTT. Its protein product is CASSPGLAKADTQYF.

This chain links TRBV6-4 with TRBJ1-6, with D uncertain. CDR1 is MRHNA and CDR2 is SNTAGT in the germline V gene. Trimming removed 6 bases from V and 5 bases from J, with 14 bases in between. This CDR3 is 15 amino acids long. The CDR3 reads CASSPTGRDNSPLHF. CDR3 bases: TGTGCCAGCAGCCCGACTGGAAGAGATAATTCACCCCTCCACTTT.

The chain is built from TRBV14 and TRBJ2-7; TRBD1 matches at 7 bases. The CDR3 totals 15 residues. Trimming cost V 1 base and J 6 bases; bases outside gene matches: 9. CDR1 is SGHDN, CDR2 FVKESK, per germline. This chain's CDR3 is CASSQAPGGMFEQYF. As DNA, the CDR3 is TGTGCCAGCAGCCAAGCCCCAGGGGGAATGTTCGAGCAGTACTTC.

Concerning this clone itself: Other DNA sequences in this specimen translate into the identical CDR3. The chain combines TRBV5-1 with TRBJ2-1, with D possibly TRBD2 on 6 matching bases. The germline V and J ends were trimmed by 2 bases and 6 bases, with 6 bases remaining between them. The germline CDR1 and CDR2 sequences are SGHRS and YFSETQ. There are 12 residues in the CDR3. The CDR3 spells CASSLAGNEQFF. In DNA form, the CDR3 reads TGCGCCAGCAGCTTAGCGGGCAATGAGCAGTTCTTC.

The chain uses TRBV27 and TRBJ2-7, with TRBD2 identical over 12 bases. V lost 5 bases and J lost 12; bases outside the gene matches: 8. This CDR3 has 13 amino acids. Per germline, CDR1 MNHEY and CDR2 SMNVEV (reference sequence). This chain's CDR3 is CASSPRTSGISYF. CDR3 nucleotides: TGTGCCAGCAGTCCACGGACTAGCGGGATCTCGTACTTC.

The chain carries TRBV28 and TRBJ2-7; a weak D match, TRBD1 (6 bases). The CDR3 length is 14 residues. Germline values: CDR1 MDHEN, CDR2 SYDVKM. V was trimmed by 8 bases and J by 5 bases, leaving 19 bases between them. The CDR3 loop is CASGGNNPSNEQYF. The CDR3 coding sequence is TGTGCCAGCGGGGGCAACAACCCCTCTAACGAGCAGTACTTC.

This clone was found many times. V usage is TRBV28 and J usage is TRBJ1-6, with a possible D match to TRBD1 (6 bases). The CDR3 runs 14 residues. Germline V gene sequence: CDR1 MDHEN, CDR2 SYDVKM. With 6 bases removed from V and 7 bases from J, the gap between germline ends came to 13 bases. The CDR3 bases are TGTGCCAGCAGCGCAGGGGTGTGGAATTCACCCCTCCACTTT. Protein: CASSAGVWNSPLHF.

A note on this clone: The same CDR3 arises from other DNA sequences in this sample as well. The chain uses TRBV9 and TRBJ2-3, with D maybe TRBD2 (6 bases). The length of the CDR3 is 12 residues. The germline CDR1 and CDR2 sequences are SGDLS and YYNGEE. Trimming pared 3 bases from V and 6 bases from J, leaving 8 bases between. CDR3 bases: TGTGCCAGCAGCGCCGGAGGGGATACGCAGTATTTT. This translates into CASSAGGDTQYF.